The present T cell receptor beta chain was sequenced within a study of blood T cell repertoires in COVID-19. Clones were read by immunoSEQ multiplex PCR, and TCRdb kept only the in-frame ones, dropping some. Of 310,000 or so clones detected, roughly 88% appear once; the ten largest clones hold 1.5% to 2%. CDR1 is SGDLS and CDR2 is YYNGEE in the germline V gene. This CDR3 is 16 amino acids long. Trimming removed 4 bases from V and 1 base from J; junction bases left unmatched: 9. The sequence was collected from a woman aged 45-65 years with acute or convalescent COVID-19. This chain uses TRBV9 with TRBJ2-5; 8 nucleotides match TRBD1. Source material: peripheral blood. In DNA, the CDR3 is TGTGCCAGCAGCCCCCGGGGACAGGTTGGCCAAGAGACCCAGTACTTC. Translation: CASSPRGQVGQETQYF.